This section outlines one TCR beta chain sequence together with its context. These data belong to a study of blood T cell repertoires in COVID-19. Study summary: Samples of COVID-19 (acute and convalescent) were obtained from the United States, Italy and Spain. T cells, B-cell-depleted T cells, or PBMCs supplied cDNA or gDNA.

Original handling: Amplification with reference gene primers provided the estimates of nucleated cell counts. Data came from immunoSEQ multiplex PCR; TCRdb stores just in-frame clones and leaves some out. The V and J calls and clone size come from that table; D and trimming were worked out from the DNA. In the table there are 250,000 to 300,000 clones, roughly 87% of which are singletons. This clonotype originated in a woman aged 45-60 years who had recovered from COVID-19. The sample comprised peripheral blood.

As DNA, the CDR3 is TGTGCCAGCAGCCAAGATTTGTGGCAGGGAAGGTCCGGGGAGCTGTTTTTT. Encoded protein: CASSQDLWQGRSGELFF. V and J are TRBV4-2 and TRBJ2-2; a possible D gene is TRBD1 (5 bases). The germline V gene has CDR1 LGHNA and CDR2 YNFKEQ. The CDR3 contains 17 residues. Trimming took 0 bases from V and 6 from J, leaving 17 bases between them.